Listed below are T cell receptor beta chains from one sample, sequenced in a study of esophageal squamous cell carcinoma under preoperative chemotherapy. TCRdb ran MiXCR on the PCR reads and lists one entry per CDR3 protein. The repertoire includes roughly 18,000 distinct CDR3 sequences, about half of them detected once, and roughly 32% sits in the top ten. This sample was obtained from a patient given preoperative chemotherapy. The receptor set was obtained from a human donor with esophageal squamous cell carcinoma. The donor label of this sample is uncertain. Each CDR3 is given with its conserved first and last residue. Each record gives: V gene, CDR3 protein.

TRBV6-2/TRBV6-3 | CASSYLASYEQFF
TRBV24-1 | CATSRGGDEQYF
TRBV6-5 | CASSYSIAGSAGEQFF
TRBV27 | CASSSRGLTNEKLFF
TRBV6-1 | CASSLGLSTGAQYF
TRBV5-5 | CASSLTGPLHNEQFF
TRBV11-3 | CASSSRGTSGTDTQYF
TRBV7-3 | CASSLWANTGELFF
TRBV12-3/TRBV12-4 | CASSFAGTSATDTQYF
TRBV7-2 | CASSLKLQRDLFTDELFF
TRBV12-5 | CASGSSGMVTDTQYF
TRBV7-3 | CASSPRRDADTQYF
TRBV7-2 | CASSTDIAQYF
TRBV6-1 | CASSLLSSYNELFF
TRBV7-9 | CASAEGTARGETQYF
TRBV7-8 | CAGGRGGRDRETQYF
TRBV15 | CATSRGTMGREQYF
TRBV7-2 | CASSLFGTSGRLTGSGELFF
TRBV6-1 | CASCIRQGLAGYTF
TRBV7-2 | CASSVSGGWSQNSYEQYF
TRBV7-2 | CASSLSAGGPYNEQFF
TRBV12-3/TRBV12-4 | CASSSEVTQDAQSF
TRBV7-3 | CASSLGLGAKNIQYF
TRBV7-3 | CASSSGHNTGELFF
TRBV27 | CASSSWNTEAFF
TRBV11-2 | CASSSTFRGGSTGEQFF
TRBV6-1 | CASADRPTDTQYF
TRBV12-3/TRBV12-4 | CASSKTNRARGAEAFF
TRBV12-3/TRBV12-4 | CASTQGAGGYTF
TRBV7-2 | CASSLGGGTYEQYF
TRBV27 | CASSPMGGANVLTF
TRBV7-8 | CASSSDLPPTSGISYNEQYF
TRBV7-9 | CASSLYYWAQPSQETQYF
TRBV25-1 | CASSPRGGGPQETQYF
TRBV24-1 | CATSVGIPGELFF
TRBV7-9 | CASSPAGRGGKETQYF
TRBV11-2 | CASSLDLDPGAQFF
TRBV7-7 | CASSRGTSGYTGTQFF
TRBV12-3/TRBV12-4 | CASKPHRGADTQYF
TRBV7-2 | CASSLIERGGPTETQYF
TRBV6-5 | CASSYSRGIGTEAQFF
TRBV10-2 | CASSDRGTGKNIQYF
TRBV18 | CASSPLAGGVGTDTQYF
TRBV12-3/TRBV12-4 | CASSWSPLSEQYF
TRBV25-1 | CASSFLAGGEQYF
TRBV5-4 | CASSLVPPGLAGQTGELFF
TRBV6-7 | CASSYSKSYTGELFF
TRBV7-2 | CASSVHYEQYF
TRBV12-3/TRBV12-4 | CASRRTSGAANNEQFF
TRBV18 | CASSLDRWGANVLTF
TRBV7-9 | CASSLATGVEQFF
TRBV7-8 | CASSPGSTSAGVLAKDTQYF